This record concerns one T cell receptor (beta chain) sequence. The PCR made use of 60 Vbeta and 13 Jbeta primers. Sequencing was performed with immunoSEQ multiplex PCR; in TCRdb, only in-frame clones are kept and a portion is missing. This table holds about 140,000 clones, 70% to 80% found once. These data belong to a study of cytomegalovirus exposure and HLA in healthy donors. Germline-derived CDR1 and CDR2 are SEHNR and FQNEAQ (reference sequence). The V and J ends lost 11 bases and 3 bases, in that order; junction bases with no gene match: 6. The CDR3 extends over 12 amino acids. The rearrangement links TRBV7-9 to TRBJ2-5, with TRBD1 matching 7 bases. Sequenced: PBMCs. The clonotype comes from a young man in good health and CMV-seronegative. CDR3 amino acids: CAGRDRKETQYF. In DNA form, the CDR3 reads TGTGCCGGCCGGGACAGAAAAGAGACCCAGTACTTC.